Below, one TCR beta chain is given with its context. The target antigen is unknown. A second PCR, run for about 6 to 11 cycles, used a sample-barcoded 5' primer plus a J-beta primer mix. Using its own MiXCR run on the 5' RACE reads, TCRdb lists one record per CDR3 protein. The sample carries around 1,900,000 distinct CDR3 sequences, approximately 40% recorded once. These data originate in a study of blood T cells in healthy people across ages. Study observations and caveats: Unsorted PBMCs prevented conclusive naive versus antigen-experienced comparison. Nothing was known about donor CMV status, and this possibly confounded expanded clonotype changes.

The CDR3 extends over 18 amino acids. The V gene's germline CDR1 is ENHRY and CDR2 SYGVKD. Trimming cost V 4 bases and J 4 bases; bases outside gene matches: 14. The specimen was blood. The chain recombines TRBV10-3 with TRBJ1-5; 9 positions agree with TRBD1. The sequence came from a human donor in good health. The CDR3 DNA reads TGTGCCATCAGTGGGTCGACGTTGGGACAGGGCCATAATCAGCCCCAGCATTTT. Protein: CAISGSTLGQGHNQPQHF.